This T cell receptor (beta chain) was captured in a study of T cells after yellow fever vaccination. Study information: Libraries from low-cell-number fractions were prepared with the SMART-Seq v4 Ultra Low Input RNA kit. Study findings and constraints: A limited proportion of clonotypes was detected within both the CD4 and CD8 compartments. Abundant clonotypes (contaminants from the bulk population) could be present in FACS-sorted repertoires.

TCR cDNA was made by 5'RACE template switching, adding a universal primer site and UMIs. Using its own MiXCR run on the 5' RACE reads, TCRdb lists one record per CDR3 protein. The repertoire holds about 630,000 distinct CDR3 sequences, with approximately 13% as singletons. This clonotype has at least ten counts. Its target is unknown. This CDR3 has 13 residues. In germline, CDR1 is LGHNA, CDR2 YSLEER. With 2 bases clipped from V and 7 bases from J, the junction kept 3 bases outside the gene matches. The sample was PBMCs, taken on the day of the yellow fever booster vaccination. The rearrangement links TRBV4-3 to TRBJ2-7; 9 positions agree with TRBD1. This receptor was identified in a man in his thirties or forties who received the YFV17D yellow fever vaccine. In nucleotides, the CDR3 is TGCGCCAGCAGCCAAAGGACAGGGGAAGAGCAGTACTTC. It yields the protein CASSQRTGEEQYF.